The 30 T cell receptor beta chains reported below all come from one sample, sequenced in a study of shared clonotypes between healthy human individuals. Measured with immunoSEQ multiplex PCR; TCRdb has only the in-frame clones, and not every one. The data show approximately 2,200,000 clones, more than 85% seen once. As defined, naive CD8 cells were CD45RO-negative and positively selected for CCR7, with terminally differentiated effector memory CD45RA+ cells excluded. The sample taken for sequencing was naive CD8+ T cells from PBMCs. These receptors came from a man aged 18 to 30 in good health. Some clones in this sample may be carry-over from other donors' samples.

This sequence joins TRBV28 and TRBJ2-1; 7 bases map to TRBD2. Germline V gene lookup returns CDR1 MDHEN and CDR2 SYDVKM. V trimming: 6 bases; J trimming: 3 bases; junction bases outside the gene matches: 5. The CDR3 runs to 14 residues. The CDR3 protein is CASRLADSYNEQFF. CDR3 bases: TGTGCCAGCAGGCTAGCGGATAGCTACAATGAGCAGTTCTTC.

The rearrangement links TRBV15 to TRBJ1-5; D possibly corresponds to TRBD1 (6 bases). Per the germline V gene, CDR1 is LNHNV and CDR2 is YYDKDF (reference sequence). V dropped 5 bases and J dropped 0 bases, with 14 bases sitting between them. The CDR3 consists of 16 residues. CDR3 coding DNA: TGTGCCACCAGCCCGCGGGGGGCCTATAGCAATCAGCCCCAGCATTTT. This gives the protein CATSPRGAYSNQPQHF. The full variable domain, its missing parts supplied by reference TRBV15 and TRBJ1-5, is DAMVIQNPRYQVTQFGKPVTLSCSQTLNHNVMYWYQQKSSQAPKLLFHYYDKDFNNEADTPDNFQSRRPNTSFCFLDIRSPGLGDTAMYLCATSPRGAYSNQPQHFGDGTRLSIL.

The V and J genes are TRBV5-1 and TRBJ2-7; 11 bases map to TRBD1. The ends lost 4 bases at V and 1 base at J; junction bases unmatched: 7. There are 16 residues in the CDR3. Germline loops: CDR1 SGHRS, CDR2 YFSETQ. The CDR3 sequence is CASSAHRDRGSYEQYF. CDR3 DNA: TGCGCCAGCAGCGCCCACCGGGACAGGGGGTCCTACGAGCAGTACTTC.

This rearrangement joins TRBV28 to TRBJ2-1, with 9 bases aligning to TRBD1. V lost 5 bases to trimming and J lost 8 bases; unmatched junction nucleotides: 13. The germline gives CDR1 MDHEN, CDR2 SYDVKM. CDR3 length: 16 amino acids. The CDR3 coding sequence is TGTGCCAGCAGTCTCCCTCCGGGACAGGGTGTAGATGAGCAGTTCTTC. Translated: CASSLPPGQGVDEQFF.

J is TRBJ2-7 and V is TRBV5-4, with D possibly matching TRBD2 (6 bases). CDR1 SGHNT and CDR2 YYREEE come from the germline V gene (reference sequence). The length of the CDR3 is 15 residues. V was trimmed by 0 bases and J by 2 bases, leaving 12 bases between them. The CDR3 loop is CASSLGGAVPYEQYF. The CDR3 DNA is TGTGCCAGCAGCTTGGGCGGGGCGGTACCCTACGAGCAGTACTTC.

This clone was counted a single time. The chain is built from TRBV5-1 and TRBJ2-7, with TRBD2 identical over 7 bases. J lost 2 bases, V lost 4 bases, and 15 bases had no gene match. Looked up from germline, CDR1 is SGHRS and CDR2 is YFSETQ. The CDR3 length is 17 residues. The DNA of the CDR3 is TGCGCCAGCAGCCAGAAAACGATTTTAGCGGGTACCTACGAGCAGTACTTC. Its translation: CASSQKTILAGTYEQYF.

The chain recombines TRBV27 with TRBJ1-2, with a possible D match to TRBD1 (5 bases). The V and J ends lost 0 bases and 4 bases respectively, with 15 bases between them. The CDR3 runs 16 residues. Germline V lookup: CDR1 MNHEY, CDR2 SMNVEV (reference sequence). CDR3 nucleotide sequence: TGTGCCAGCAGTTTATCGGGGACGGGAGGGCCCTATGGCTACACCTTC. Protein product: CASSLSGTGGPYGYTF.

This clone was observed a few times. This chain connects TRBV29-1 to TRBJ1-1; TRBD1 aligns across 9 bases. CDR3 length: 13 residues. From germline, CDR1 is SQVTM and CDR2 ANQGSEA. Trimming at V came to 6 bases and at J to 3 bases, leaving 5 bases not matched to a gene. CDR3 DNA sequence: TGCAGCGTAGGGACAGGGTTCGACACTGAAGCTTTCTTT. This codes for CSVGTGFDTEAFF.

This chain links TRBV29-1 with TRBJ2-7; TRBD1 is a possible D gene (6 bases). Germline loops: CDR1 SQVTM, CDR2 ANQGSEA. This CDR3 is 14 amino acids long. V gave up 1 base and J gave up 2 bases, with 12 bases separating them. The CDR3 protein is CSVEGEDSPYEQYF. The CDR3, as DNA: TGCAGCGTTGAAGGTGAGGACAGTCCCTACGAGCAGTACTTC.

The chain has TRBV28 and TRBJ2-1, with TRBD1 matching over 7 bases. This CDR3 spans 14 amino acids. Germline V CDR1 and CDR2: MDHEN, SYDVKM. Trimming cost V 7 bases and J 5 bases; bases outside gene matches: 8. CDR3 nucleotides: TGTGCCAGCACTGCGGGTAGGGGGCACAATGAGCAGTTCTTC. This translates into CASTAGRGHNEQFF.

The rearrangement joins TRBV5-6 to TRBJ1-1; tentatively, D is TRBD1 (5 bases). Trimming shortened V by 1 base and J by 4 bases, and 11 bases separated the two germline ends. The CDR3 is 14 residues long. Germline V gene sequence: CDR1 SGHDT, CDR2 YYEEEE. The chain's CDR3 is CASSLLVRGTEAFF. In DNA, the CDR3 is TGTGCCAGCAGCTTGCTGGTTAGGGGCACTGAAGCTTTCTTT.

The chain recombines TRBV4-1 with TRBJ2-7; D is unclear. Germline assignment: CDR1 MGHRA and CDR2 YSYEKL. This CDR3 is 15 amino acids long. V dropped 1 base and J dropped 2 bases, with 12 bases sitting between them. CDR3 amino acids: CASSQVGTPPYEQYF. In DNA form, the CDR3 reads TGCGCCAGCAGCCAAGTTGGCACGCCACCCTACGAGCAGTACTTC.

J is TRBJ2-6 and V is TRBV7-9; D is undetermined. The CDR3 consists of 14 residues. Germline-derived CDR1 and CDR2 are SEHNR and FQNEAQ (reference sequence). The germline V and J ends were trimmed by 8 bases and 3 bases, with 11 bases remaining between them. The CDR3 DNA reads TGTGCCAGCGCCAGCATGAATGGGGCCAACGTCCTGACTTTC. This gives the protein CASASMNGANVLTF.

In nucleotides, the CDR3 is TGTGCCAGCAGTTTACCCCGGGCTAGCGGGATTTCCTACGAGCAGTACTTC. This encodes CASSLPRASGISYEQYF. The chain has TRBV28 and TRBJ2-7, with 9 bases lining up with TRBD2. CDR3 size: 17 residues. With V trimmed by 2 bases and J by 1 base, 9 bases remained unmatched. CDR1 is MDHEN, CDR2 SYDVKM, per germline.

Notes on this clone: Other DNA sequences in this specimen translate into the identical CDR3. V usage is TRBV28 and J usage is TRBJ1-2; no definite D call. Trimming pared 7 bases from V and 5 bases from J, leaving 8 bases between. The germline V gene has CDR1 MDHEN and CDR2 SYDVKM. The CDR3 has 11 residues. CDR3 amino acids: CASTPGYGYTF. For the CDR3, the DNA is TGTGCCAGCACCCCAGGATATGGCTACACCTTC.

This chain uses TRBV7-8 with TRBJ2-7; the D gene is possibly TRBD1 (7 bases). This CDR3 is 14 amino acids long. Germline V CDR1 and CDR2: SGHVS, FQNEAQ. V lost 7 bases and J lost 4, with 17 bases in between. CDR3 residues: CASKPRGALYEQYF. In nucleotides, the CDR3 is TGTGCCAGCAAACCCAGGGGGGCATTATACGAGCAGTACTTC.

The gene calls are TRBV6-5 and TRBJ1-2, with 10 nucleotides matching TRBD1. Germline V gene lookup returns CDR1 MNHEY and CDR2 SVGAGI. The CDR3 covers 14 residues. Trimming at V came to 4 bases and at J to 6 bases, leaving 5 bases not matched to a gene. The CDR3 protein is CASSLGQGRDGYTF. The CDR3 DNA reads as TGTGCCAGCAGTTTGGGACAGGGGAGGGATGGCTACACCTTC.

The chain employs TRBV28 and TRBJ2-3; D not certain. V was shortened by 5 bases and J by 4 bases, with 7 bases between the two germline ends. CDR3 size: 12 residues. Germline V gene sequence: CDR1 MDHEN, CDR2 SYDVKM. The CDR3 sequence is CASSQEADTQYF. CDR3 coding DNA: TGTGCCAGCAGTCAAGAAGCAGATACGCAGTATTTT.

This chain links TRBV27 with TRBJ1-1, with D maybe TRBD1 (5 bases). This CDR3 contains 14 residues. V was pared by 5 bases and J by 1 base, with 11 bases between. Germline loops: CDR1 MNHEY, CDR2 SMNVEV (reference sequence). The DNA for the CDR3 is TGTGCCAGCAGTCCCCGGGACCCGAACACTGAAGCTTTCTTT. The encoded protein is CASSPRDPNTEAFF.

This CDR3 is CASREGGGLAVNEQFF. CDR3 bases: TGTGCCAGCAGGGAAGGAGGGGGGTTAGCTGTCAATGAGCAGTTCTTC. The genes are TRBV13 and TRBJ2-1; D is perhaps TRBD1 or TRBD2 (6 bases each). In germline, CDR1 is PRHDT, CDR2 FYEKMQ (reference sequence). CDR3 length equals 16 residues. Trimming took off 6 bases at V and 6 bases at J, with 21 bases between the two ends.

The genes are TRBV5-1 and TRBJ2-7, with TRBD1 matching over 7 bases. The germline CDR1 and CDR2 sequences are SGHRS and YFSETQ. V trimming: 3 bases; J trimming: 4 bases; junction bases outside the gene matches: 7. The CDR3 loop spans 14 amino acids. The CDR3 DNA follows: TGCGCCAGCAGCTCCACATCGGACAGGTACGAGCAGTACTTC. Translation: CASSSTSDRYEQYF.

The CDR3 region has the DNA TGTGCCAGTAGTGCGGGACAGCGGGAGACCCAGTACTTC. It codes for CASSAGQRETQYF. The V gene is TRBV19, the J gene TRBJ2-5; TRBD1 might be the D (7 bases). V shed 5 bases and J shed 5 bases, with 12 bases lying between them. The CDR3 loop spans 13 amino acids. Germline V gene sequence: CDR1 LNHDA, CDR2 SQIVND (reference sequence).

A word on this clone: This clone may be a read error of a much larger clone one base away. The chain has TRBV13 and TRBJ1-5, with D hard to call. V dropped 3 bases and J dropped 4 bases, with 4 bases sitting between them. CDR1 is PRHDT, CDR2 FYEKMQ, per germline (reference sequence). The CDR3 sequence is 12 residues long. As DNA, the CDR3 is TGTGCCAGCAGCTTCGGTAATCAGCCCCAGCATTTT. The encoded protein is CASSFGNQPQHF.

The V gene is TRBV30, the J gene TRBJ1-5; unclear D gene. The CDR3 is 14 amino acids. The V gene lost 3 bases and the J gene lost 7 bases, with 16 bases spanning the gap. Germline loops: CDR1 GTSNPN, CDR2 SVGIG (reference sequence). This CDR3 reads CAWSLNLDGQPQHF. The DNA of the CDR3 is TGTGCCTGGAGCTTGAATCTCGACGGGCAGCCCCAGCATTTT.

V and J are TRBV28 and TRBJ2-1; 8 bases align to TRBD2. Germline V lookup: CDR1 MDHEN, CDR2 SYDVKM. The length of the CDR3 is 14 residues. The V gene end was trimmed by 3 bases and the J gene end by 8 bases; junction bases not matched to a gene: 6. The CDR3 sequence is CASSFTGGFYEQFF. The CDR3 nucleotides read TGTGCCAGCAGTTTTACGGGAGGGTTTTATGAGCAGTTCTTC.

The V call is TRBV6-1, the J call TRBJ2-5, with D possibly TRBD2 on 6 matching bases. V lost 2 bases and J lost 10, with 20 bases in between. Germline CDR1 reads MNHNS; CDR2 reads SASEGT. The CDR3 covers 15 residues. CDR3 sequence reads: CASSELGSLDYDQYF. As DNA, the CDR3 is TGTGCCAGCAGTGAATTGGGTAGCCTGGACTATGACCAGTACTTC.

The gene calls are TRBV7-9 and TRBJ2-3, with a possible D match to TRBD2 (6 bases). The CDR3 runs 15 residues. The germline gives CDR1 SEHNR, CDR2 FQNEAQ (reference sequence). Trimming took off 3 bases at V and 2 bases at J, with 12 bases between the two ends. The CDR3 DNA follows: TGTGCCAGCAGCTTGGACTATCCGTACACAGATACGCAGTATTTT. It is translated as CASSLDYPYTDTQYF.

Comment on this clone: Other DNA sequences of this sample code for an identical CDR3. The V and J genes are TRBV7-3 and TRBJ1-1; the D is unclear. The CDR3 has 14 residues. Trimming took 2 bases from V and 2 from J, leaving 9 bases between them. Germline loops: CDR1 SGHTA, CDR2 FQGTGA. The CDR3, as DNA: TGTGCCAGCAGCTTAGGCGGGAGCAACACTGAAGCTTTCTTT. This codes for CASSLGGSNTEAFF.

The genes are TRBV27 and TRBJ1-5, with TRBD1 identical over 8 bases. The CDR3 has 15 residues. Germline V gene lookup returns CDR1 MNHEY and CDR2 SMNVEV (reference sequence). The trim removed 2 bases at V and 2 bases at J, leaving 2 bases unmatched. The DNA for the CDR3 is TGTGCCAGCAGTTTAACGGGACAGGGCAATCAGCCCCAGCATTTT. This translates into CASSLTGQGNQPQHF.

The V gene is TRBV28, the J gene TRBJ2-7, with TRBD2 matching over 13 bases. The V gene's germline CDR1 is MDHEN and CDR2 SYDVKM. The CDR3 is made up of 15 amino acids. The V and J ends lost 5 bases and 5 bases, in that order; junction bases with no gene match: 6. The CDR3 sequence: CASSPRLAGGHEQYF. CDR3 in DNA: TGTGCCAGCAGTCCAAGACTAGCGGGGGGCCACGAGCAGTACTTC.